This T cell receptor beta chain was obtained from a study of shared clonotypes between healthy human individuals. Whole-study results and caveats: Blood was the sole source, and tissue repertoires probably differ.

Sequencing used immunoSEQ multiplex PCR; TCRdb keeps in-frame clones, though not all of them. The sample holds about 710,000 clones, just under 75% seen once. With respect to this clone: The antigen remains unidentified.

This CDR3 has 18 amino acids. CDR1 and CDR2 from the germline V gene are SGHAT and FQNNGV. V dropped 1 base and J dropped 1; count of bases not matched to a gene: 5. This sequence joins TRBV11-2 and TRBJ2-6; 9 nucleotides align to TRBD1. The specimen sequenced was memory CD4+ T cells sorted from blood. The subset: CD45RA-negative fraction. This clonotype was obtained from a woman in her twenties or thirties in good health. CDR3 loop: CASSLGNRGLSGANVLTF. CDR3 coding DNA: TGTGCCAGCAGCTTAGGAAACAGGGGGCTTTCTGGGGCCAACGTCCTGACTTTC.